The 6 T cell receptor beta chains listed next were all sequenced from one sample in a study of OX40 agonist ivuxolimab in advanced cancers. Produced via immunoSEQ multiplex PCR; TCRdb's table is partial and in-frame only. The sample contains 73,000 or so clones, 88% of which appear only once. The sample here was CD4+ or CD8+ T cells sorted from blood, taken in a trial of the OX40 agonist ivuxolimab. These receptors all stem from an adult with an advanced solid tumor such as melanoma, head and neck, liver or kidney cancer.

This chain joins TRBV9 and TRBJ2-7; perhaps TRBD1 as D (6 bases). The CDR3 runs to 15 residues. Trimming shortened V by 4 bases and J by 3 bases, and 17 bases separated the two germline ends. The V gene's germline CDR1 is SGDLS and CDR2 YYNGEE. The CDR3 bases are TGTGCCAGCAGCTCAGGTACAGGGTCGGTCTACGAGCAGTACTTC. Protein sequence: CASSSGTGSVYEQYF.

The chain couples TRBV10-3 to TRBJ1-2; TRBD1 matches 10 bases. The V segment lost 3 bases and the J segment 4 bases; nucleotides outside the gene matches: 8. CDR1 and CDR2 (germline): ENHRY, SYGVKD. This CDR3 is built from 16 residues. The CDR3 reads CAISDSDRGPSYGYTF. The CDR3 DNA follows: TGTGCCATCAGTGATTCCGACAGGGGGCCATCCTATGGCTACACCTTC.

The chain uses TRBV19 and TRBJ1-2; D is possibly TRBD1 (6 bases). The V gene's germline CDR1 is LNHDA and CDR2 SQIVND (reference sequence). V was trimmed by 4 bases and J by 2 bases, leaving 14 bases between them. This CDR3 has 15 amino acids. CDR3 amino acids: CASSRGGTSNYGYTF. DNA of the CDR3: TGTGCCAGTAGTAGGGGGGGGACATCGAACTATGGCTACACCTTC.

In the case of this clone: The junction does not match germline at one end; this may be a read error. This chain connects TRBV7-7 to TRBJ1-1; D remains ambiguous. Germline V lookup: CDR1 SSHAT, CDR2 FNYEAQ (reference sequence). The length of the CDR3 is 13 residues. The CDR3 region is CASSLTTNTEAFF. For the CDR3, the DNA is TGTGCTAGCAGCTTAACCACGAACACTGAAGCTTTCTTT.

V usage is TRBV7-8 and J usage is TRBJ2-3, with D maybe TRBD2 (7 bases). The CDR3 length is 17 residues. V was clipped by 5 bases and J by 1 base, with 19 bases between them. CDR1 is SGHVS, CDR2 FQNEAQ, per germline. In nucleotides, the CDR3 is TGTGCCAGCAGCCAAGGTGGGGGGGGCCAGGGCACAGATACGCAGTATTTT. Translated: CASSQGGGGQGTDTQYF.

The chain joins TRBV19 to TRBJ1-5; no clear D. Germline CDR1 LNHDA, CDR2 SQIVND (reference sequence). There are 14 residues in the CDR3. Trimming stripped 5 bases from V and 4 bases from J, with 12 bases between. CDR3 sequence reads: CASSPRSVNQPQHF. The CDR3 nucleotides are TGTGCCAGTAGTCCCCGGTCAGTAAATCAGCCCCAGCATTTT.